This T cell receptor beta chain was captured by sequencing in a study of spatial heterogeneity in lung cancer. Many counts were recorded for this clonotype. What it binds is not known. Trimming removed 5 bases from V and 6 bases from J, with 13 bases in between. The CDR3 extends over 14 amino acids. Germline assignment: CDR1 SGHTA and CDR2 FQGNSA. Study-wide points: Expanded tumor TCRs that were ubiquitous appeared in blood more at resection than follow-up.

Stated time point: sample taken at primary tumor resection. Samples came from about 72 TRACERx patients with untreated early-stage lung cancer. Whole RNA was taken from tumor, nontumor lung or frozen PBMC; it was then sequenced unsorted. Carried by each TCR cDNA molecule was a unique molecular identifier. TCRdb ran MiXCR on the 5' RACE reads and lists one entry per CDR3 protein. The sample comprises approximately 44,000 distinct CDR3 sequences, approximately 13% of which are singletons, and 55% to 70% rests with the top ten. This specimen consisted of PBMCs, obtained at surgery. The receptor was derived from a male donor with early-stage non-small cell lung cancer. The rearrangement joins TRBV7-2 to TRBJ1-4; no clear D gene. The CDR3 loop is CASSPMAGYEKLFF. For the CDR3, the DNA is TGTGCCAGCAGCCCCATGGCGGGGTATGAAAAACTGTTTTTT.